The present entry profiles one T cell receptor (beta chain) with its context. Its antigen is unidentified. Germline V gene sequence: CDR1 MNHEY, CDR2 SVGAGI. The CDR3 sequence is 11 residues long. Trimming stripped 7 bases from V and 8 bases from J, with 11 bases between. The data were taken from a study of T cell responses to AZD1222 COVID-19 vaccine. Overall study findings and caveats: Only 5 to 7 AZD1222 recipients were seropositive at baseline. Reportedly, nearly half the spike-specific TCRs target unmutated variant regions. Repertoire sampling was restricted to post-peak T cell response timepoints. Donors skewed white British and female; clonal diversity was possibly underestimated.

TCRdb's copy holds only in-frame clones and misses some; the assay was immunoSEQ multiplex PCR. The data contain about 160,000 clones, 85% to 95% of them singletons. The chain is built from TRBV6-5 and TRBJ1-2; a possible D gene is TRBD1 (5 bases). This specimen was peripheral blood, taken on day 0 of AZD1222 vaccination. The sequence was collected from an adult in good health. The CDR3 DNA sequence: TGTGCCAGCACGGAGGGGTTCGGCTACACCTTC. It yields the protein CASTEGFGYTF.